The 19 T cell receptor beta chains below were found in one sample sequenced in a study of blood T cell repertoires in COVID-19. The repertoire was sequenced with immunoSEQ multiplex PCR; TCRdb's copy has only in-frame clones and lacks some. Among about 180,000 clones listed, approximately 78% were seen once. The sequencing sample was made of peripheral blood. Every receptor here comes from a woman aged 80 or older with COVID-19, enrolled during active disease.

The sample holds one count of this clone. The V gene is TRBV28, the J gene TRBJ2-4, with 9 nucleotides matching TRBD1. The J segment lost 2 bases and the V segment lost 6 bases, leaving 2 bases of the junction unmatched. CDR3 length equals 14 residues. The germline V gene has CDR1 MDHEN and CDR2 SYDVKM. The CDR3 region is CASRGQGPKNIQYF. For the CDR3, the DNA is TGTGCCAGCAGGGGACAGGGCCCCAAAAACATTCAGTACTTC.

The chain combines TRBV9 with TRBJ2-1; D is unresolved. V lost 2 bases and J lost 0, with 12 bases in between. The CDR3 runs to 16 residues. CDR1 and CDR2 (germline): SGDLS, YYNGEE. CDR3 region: CASSVSPASSYNEQFF. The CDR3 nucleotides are TGTGCCAGCAGCGTGTCCCCCGCTAGCTCCTACAATGAGCAGTTCTTC.

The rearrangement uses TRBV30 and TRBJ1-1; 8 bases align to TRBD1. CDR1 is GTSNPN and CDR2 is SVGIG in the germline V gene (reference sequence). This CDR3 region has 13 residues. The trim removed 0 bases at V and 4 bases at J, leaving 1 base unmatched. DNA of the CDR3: TGTGCCTGGAGTGTTACAGGGGGCACTGAAGCTTTCTTT. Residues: CAWSVTGGTEAFF.

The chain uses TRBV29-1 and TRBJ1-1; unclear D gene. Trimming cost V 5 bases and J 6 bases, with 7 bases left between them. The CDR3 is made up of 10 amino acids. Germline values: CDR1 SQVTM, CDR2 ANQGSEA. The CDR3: CSVQDPEAFF. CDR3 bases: TGCAGCGTTCAGGATCCTGAAGCTTTCTTT.

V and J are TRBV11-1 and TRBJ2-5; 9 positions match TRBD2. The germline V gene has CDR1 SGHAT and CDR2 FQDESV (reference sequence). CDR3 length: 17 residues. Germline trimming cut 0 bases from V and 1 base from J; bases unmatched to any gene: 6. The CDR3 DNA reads TGTGCCAGCAGCTTAGCGCGGGGGGGGTCGGCCCAAGAGACCCAGTACTTC. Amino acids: CASSLARGGSAQETQYF.

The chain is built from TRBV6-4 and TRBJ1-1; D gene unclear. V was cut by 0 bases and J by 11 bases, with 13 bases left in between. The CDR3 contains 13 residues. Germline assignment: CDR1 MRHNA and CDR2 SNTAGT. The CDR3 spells CASSDSEPPGAFF. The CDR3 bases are TGTGCCAGCAGTGACTCTGAACCACCGGGGGCTTTCTTT.

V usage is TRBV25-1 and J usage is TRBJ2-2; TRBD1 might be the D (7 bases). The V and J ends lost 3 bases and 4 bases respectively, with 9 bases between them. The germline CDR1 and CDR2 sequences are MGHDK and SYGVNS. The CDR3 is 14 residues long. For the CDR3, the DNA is TGTGCCAGCAGTGAGCAGGGGGGCACCGGGGAGCTGTTTTTT. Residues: CASSEQGGTGELFF.

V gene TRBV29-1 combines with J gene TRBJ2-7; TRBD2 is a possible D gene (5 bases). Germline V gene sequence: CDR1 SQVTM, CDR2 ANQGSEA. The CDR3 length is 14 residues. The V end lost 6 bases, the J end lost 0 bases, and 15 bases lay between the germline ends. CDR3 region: CSVELATSSYEQYF. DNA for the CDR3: TGCAGCGTGGAATTAGCGACCAGCTCCTACGAGCAGTACTTC.

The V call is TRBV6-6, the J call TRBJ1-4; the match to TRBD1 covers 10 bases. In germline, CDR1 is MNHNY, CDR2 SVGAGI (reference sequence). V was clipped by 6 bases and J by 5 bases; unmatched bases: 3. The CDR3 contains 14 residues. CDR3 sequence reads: CASRLDRGNEKLFF. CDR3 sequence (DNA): TGTGCCAGCAGATTGGACAGGGGGAATGAAAAACTGTTTTTT.

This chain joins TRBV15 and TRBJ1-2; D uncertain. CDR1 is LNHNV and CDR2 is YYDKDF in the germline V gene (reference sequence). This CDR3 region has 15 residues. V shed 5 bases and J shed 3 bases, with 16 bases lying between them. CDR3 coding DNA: TGTGCCACCAGCGCACAGAGTTTATACGACTATGGCTACACCTTC. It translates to CATSAQSLYDYGYTF.

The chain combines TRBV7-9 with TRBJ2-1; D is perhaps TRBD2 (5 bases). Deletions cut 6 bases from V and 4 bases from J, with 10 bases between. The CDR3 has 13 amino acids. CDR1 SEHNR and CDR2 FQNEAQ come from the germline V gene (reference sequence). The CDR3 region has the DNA TGTGCCAGCAGACCTGGACTTTACAATGAGCAGTTCTTC. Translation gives CASRPGLYNEQFF. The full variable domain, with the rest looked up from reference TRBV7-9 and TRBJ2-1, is DTGVSQNPRHKITKRGQNVTFRCDPISEHNRLYWYRQTLGQGPEFLTYFQNEAQLEKSRLLSDRFSAERPKGSFSTLEIQRTEQGDSAMYLCASRPGLYNEQFFGPGTRLTVL.

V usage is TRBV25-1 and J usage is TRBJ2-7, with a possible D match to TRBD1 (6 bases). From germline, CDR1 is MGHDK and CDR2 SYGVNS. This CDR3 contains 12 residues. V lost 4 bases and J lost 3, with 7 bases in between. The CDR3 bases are TGTGCCAGCAGTGCAGGGGTCTACGAGCAGTACTTC. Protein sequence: CASSAGVYEQYF.

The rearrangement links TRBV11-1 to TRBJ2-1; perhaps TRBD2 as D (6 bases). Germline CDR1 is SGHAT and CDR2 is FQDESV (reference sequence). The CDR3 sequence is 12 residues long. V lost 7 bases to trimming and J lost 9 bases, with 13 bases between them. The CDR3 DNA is TGTGCCAGCACTGGGAGCGGGTCTGAGCAGTTCTTC. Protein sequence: CASTGSGSEQFF. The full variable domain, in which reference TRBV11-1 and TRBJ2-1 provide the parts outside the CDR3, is EAEVAQSPRYKITEKSQAVAFWCDPISGHATLYWYRQILGQGPELLVQFQDESVVDDSQLPKDRFSAERLKGVDSTLKIQPAELGDSAMYLCASTGSGSEQFFGPGTRLTVL.

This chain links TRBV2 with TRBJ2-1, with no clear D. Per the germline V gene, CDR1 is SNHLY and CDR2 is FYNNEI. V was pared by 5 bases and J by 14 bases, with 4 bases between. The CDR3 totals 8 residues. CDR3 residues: CASSRKFF. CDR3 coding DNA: TGTGCCAGCAGTCGTAAGTTCTTC.

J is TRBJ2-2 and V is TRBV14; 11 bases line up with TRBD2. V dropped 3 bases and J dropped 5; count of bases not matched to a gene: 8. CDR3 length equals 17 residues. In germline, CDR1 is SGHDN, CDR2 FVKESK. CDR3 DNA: TGTGCCAGCAGCCATTTCATAGCGGGGGGGCTGACCGGGGAGCTGTTTTTT. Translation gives CASSHFIAGGLTGELFF.

The DNA for the CDR3 is TGTGCCAGCAGCTTGAGGGGACTAGTTAACGAGCAGTACTTC. It codes for CASSLRGLVNEQYF. The rearrangement uses TRBV11-3 and TRBJ2-7, with 8 nucleotides matching TRBD2. Per the germline V gene, CDR1 is SGHNT and CDR2 is YENEEA. The ends lost 3 bases at V and 5 bases at J; junction bases unmatched: 6. The CDR3 runs to 14 residues.

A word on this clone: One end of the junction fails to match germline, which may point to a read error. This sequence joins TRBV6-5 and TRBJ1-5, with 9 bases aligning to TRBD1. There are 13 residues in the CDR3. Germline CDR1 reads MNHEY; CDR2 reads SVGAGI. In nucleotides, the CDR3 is TGTGCCAGCAGTACCTACATGACAGGGGGGGCCCTTTTT. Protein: CASSTYMTGGALF.

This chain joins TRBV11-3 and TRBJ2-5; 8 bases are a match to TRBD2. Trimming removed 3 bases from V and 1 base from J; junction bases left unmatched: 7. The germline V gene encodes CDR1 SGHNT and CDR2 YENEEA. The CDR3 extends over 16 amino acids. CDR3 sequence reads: CASSLWRGGSQETQYF. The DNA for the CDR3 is TGTGCCAGCAGCTTGTGGCGCGGGGGGTCCCAAGAGACCCAGTACTTC.

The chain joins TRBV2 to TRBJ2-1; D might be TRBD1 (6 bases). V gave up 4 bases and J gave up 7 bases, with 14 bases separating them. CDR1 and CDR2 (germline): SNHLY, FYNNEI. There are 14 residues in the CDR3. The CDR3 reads CASSVIQGRNEQFF. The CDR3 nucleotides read TGTGCCAGCAGTGTGATACAGGGTAGGAATGAGCAGTTCTTC. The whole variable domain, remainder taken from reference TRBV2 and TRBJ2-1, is EPEVTQTPSHQVTQMGQEVILRCVPISNHLYFYWYRQILGQKVEFLVSFYNNEISEKSEIFDDQFSVERPDGSNFTLKIRSTKLEDSAMYFCASSVIQGRNEQFFGPGTRLTVL.